This T cell receptor beta chain was observed in a study of cytomegalovirus exposure and HLA in healthy donors. The CDR3 has 16 amino acids. Germline lookup yields CDR1 SGHDN and CDR2 FVKESK. V lost 0 bases and J lost 6, with 15 bases in between. The PCR used 60 Vbeta and 13 Jbeta primers. Profiling relied on immunoSEQ multiplex PCR, and the TCRdb table lists in-frame clones only, not all of them. The sample yields about 130,000 clones, approximately 85% seen once. This clone was detected a few times. What it binds is not known. Healthy bone marrow donors supplied every sample. Findings and limits, study-wide: TCR beta V- and J-gene trimming, according to a later analysis, was linked to a missense DCLRE1C variant. In a later analysis, at a false discovery rate of 0.05, some 15,000 TCR beta sequences were associated with HLA alleles.

The source is a boy aged 10-17 years in good health and CMV-seronegative. This chain joins TRBV14 and TRBJ2-1, with D possibly being TRBD1 (5 bases). The sample was PBMCs. The CDR3 region is CASSQDQGLGSNEQFF. The CDR3 DNA reads TGTGCCAGCAGCCAAGATCAGGGCTTAGGAAGCAATGAGCAGTTCTTC.